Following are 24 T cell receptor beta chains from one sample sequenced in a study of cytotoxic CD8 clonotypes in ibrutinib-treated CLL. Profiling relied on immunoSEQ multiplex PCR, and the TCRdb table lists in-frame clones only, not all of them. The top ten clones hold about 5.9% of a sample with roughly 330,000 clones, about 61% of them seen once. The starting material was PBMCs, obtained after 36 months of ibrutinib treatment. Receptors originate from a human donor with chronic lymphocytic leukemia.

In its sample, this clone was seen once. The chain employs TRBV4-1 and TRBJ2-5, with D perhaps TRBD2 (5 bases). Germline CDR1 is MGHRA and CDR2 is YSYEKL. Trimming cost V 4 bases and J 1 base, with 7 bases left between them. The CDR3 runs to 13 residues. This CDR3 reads CASSRTSQETQYF. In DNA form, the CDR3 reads TGCGCCAGCAGCCGGACTTCCCAAGAGACCCAGTACTTC.

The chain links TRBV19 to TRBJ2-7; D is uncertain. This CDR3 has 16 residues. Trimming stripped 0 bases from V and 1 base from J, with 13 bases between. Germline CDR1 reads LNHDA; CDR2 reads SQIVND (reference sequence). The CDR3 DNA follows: TGTGCCAGTAGTATAGATGGAAATAGACTTTCCTACGAGCAGTACTTC. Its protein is CASSIDGNRLSYEQYF.

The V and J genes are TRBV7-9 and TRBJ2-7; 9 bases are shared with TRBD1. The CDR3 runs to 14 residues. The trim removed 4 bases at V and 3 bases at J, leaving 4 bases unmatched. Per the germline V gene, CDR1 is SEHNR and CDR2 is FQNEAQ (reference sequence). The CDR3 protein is CASSSPGQGYEQYF. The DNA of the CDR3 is TGTGCCAGCAGCTCGCCGGGACAGGGCTACGAGCAGTACTTC.

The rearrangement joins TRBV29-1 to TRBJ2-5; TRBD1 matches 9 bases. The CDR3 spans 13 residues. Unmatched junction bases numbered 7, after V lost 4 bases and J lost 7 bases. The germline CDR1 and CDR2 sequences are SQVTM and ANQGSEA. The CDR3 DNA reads TGCAGCGTTGGAGGACAGGGGTTGGCGACCCAGTACTTC. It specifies CSVGGQGLATQYF.

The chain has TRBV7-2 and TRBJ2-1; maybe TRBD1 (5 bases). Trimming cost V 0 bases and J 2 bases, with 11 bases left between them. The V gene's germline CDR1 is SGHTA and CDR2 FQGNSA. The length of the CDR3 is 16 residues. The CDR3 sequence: CASSLARGAPYNEQFF. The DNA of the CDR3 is TGTGCCAGCAGCTTAGCGCGTGGGGCCCCCTACAATGAGCAGTTCTTC. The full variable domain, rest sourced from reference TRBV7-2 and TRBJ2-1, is GAGVSQSPSNKVTEKGKDVELRCDPISGHTALYWYRQSLGQGLEFLIYFQGNSAPDKSGLPSDRFSAERTGGSVSTLTIQRTQQEDSAVYLCASSLARGAPYNEQFFGPGTRLTVL.

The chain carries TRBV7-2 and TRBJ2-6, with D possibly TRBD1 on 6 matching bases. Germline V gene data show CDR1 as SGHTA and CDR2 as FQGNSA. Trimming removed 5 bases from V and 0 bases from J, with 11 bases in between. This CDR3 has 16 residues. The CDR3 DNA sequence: TGTGCCAGCAGCCGGTACAGGGTCTCTGGGGCCAACGTCCTGACTTTC. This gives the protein CASSRYRVSGANVLTF.

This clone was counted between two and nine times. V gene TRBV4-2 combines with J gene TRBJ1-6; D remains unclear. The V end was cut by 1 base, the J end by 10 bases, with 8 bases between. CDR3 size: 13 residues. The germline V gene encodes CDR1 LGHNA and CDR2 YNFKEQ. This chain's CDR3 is CASSQVAESPLHF. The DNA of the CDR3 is TGTGCCAGCAGCCAAGTCGCTGAGTCACCCCTCCACTTT.

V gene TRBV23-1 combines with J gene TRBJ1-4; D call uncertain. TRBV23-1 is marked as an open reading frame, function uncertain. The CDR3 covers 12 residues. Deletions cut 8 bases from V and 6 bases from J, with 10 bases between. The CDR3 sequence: CASGRTDEKLFF. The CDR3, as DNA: TGCGCCAGCGGTCGGACTGATGAAAAACTGTTTTTT.

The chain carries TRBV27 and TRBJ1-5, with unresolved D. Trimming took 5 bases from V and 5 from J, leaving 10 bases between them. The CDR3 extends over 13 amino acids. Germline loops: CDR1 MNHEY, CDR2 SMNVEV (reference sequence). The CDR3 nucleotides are TGTGCCAGCAGTCAGGTTTCGTATCAGCCCCAGCATTTT. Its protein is CASSQVSYQPQHF.

The CDR3 nucleotides are TGTGCCAGCAGTTTACTAGCGGGAGGGCCGATTGGGGAGCAGTACTTC. Amino acid sequence: CASSLLAGGPIGEQYF. The chain recombines TRBV27 with TRBJ2-7, with 12 bases aligning to TRBD2. CDR1 and CDR2 (germline): MNHEY, SMNVEV (reference sequence). J lost 7 bases, V lost 2 bases, and 9 bases had no gene match. The CDR3 totals 16 residues.

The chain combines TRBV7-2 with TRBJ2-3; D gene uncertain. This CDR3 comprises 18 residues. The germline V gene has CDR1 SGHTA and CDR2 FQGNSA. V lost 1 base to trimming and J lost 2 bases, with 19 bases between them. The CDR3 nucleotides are TGTGCCAGCAGCTTAGGATATAGGTCTAGGCCAATCACAGATACGCAGTATTTT. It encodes CASSLGYRSRPITDTQYF.

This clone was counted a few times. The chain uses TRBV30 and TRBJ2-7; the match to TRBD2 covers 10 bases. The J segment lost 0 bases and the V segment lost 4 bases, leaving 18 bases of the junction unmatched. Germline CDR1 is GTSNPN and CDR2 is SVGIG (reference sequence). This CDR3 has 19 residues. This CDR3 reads CAWISRTASGRFPSYEQYF. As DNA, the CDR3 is TGTGCCTGGATCTCTCGAACGGCTAGCGGGAGATTTCCCTCCTACGAGCAGTACTTC.

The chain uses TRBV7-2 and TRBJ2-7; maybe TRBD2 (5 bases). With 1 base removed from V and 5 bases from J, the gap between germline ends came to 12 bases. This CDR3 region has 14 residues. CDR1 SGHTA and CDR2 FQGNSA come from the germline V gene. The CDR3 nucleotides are TGTGCCAGCAGCTTAGGAGGGCTCTCTAACGAGCAGTACTTC. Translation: CASSLGGLSNEQYF.

CDR3 bases: TGTGCCAGCAGCTTGGTCCTGACTAGCGGGGCCGACAATGAGCAGTTCTTC. Amino acid sequence: CASSLVLTSGADNEQFF. V is TRBV5-4 and J is TRBJ2-1, with TRBD2 matching 11 bases. CDR1 SGHNT and CDR2 YYREEE come from the germline V gene (reference sequence). This CDR3 is 17 amino acids long. With V trimmed by 0 bases and J by 5 bases, 7 bases remained unmatched.

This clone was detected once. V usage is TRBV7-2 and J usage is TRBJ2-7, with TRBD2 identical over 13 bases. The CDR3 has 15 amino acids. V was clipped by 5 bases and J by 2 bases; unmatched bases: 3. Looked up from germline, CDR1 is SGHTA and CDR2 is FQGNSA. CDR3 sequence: CASSMGLAGPYEQYF. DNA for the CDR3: TGTGCCAGCAGCATGGGACTAGCGGGGCCCTACGAGCAGTACTTC.

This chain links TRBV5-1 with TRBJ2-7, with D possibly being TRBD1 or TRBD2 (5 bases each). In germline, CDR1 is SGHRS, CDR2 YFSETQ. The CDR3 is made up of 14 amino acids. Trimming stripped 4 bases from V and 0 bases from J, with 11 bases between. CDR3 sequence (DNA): TGCGCCAGCAGCCGGGACGCCAGCTCCTACGAGCAGTACTTC. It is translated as CASSRDASSYEQYF.

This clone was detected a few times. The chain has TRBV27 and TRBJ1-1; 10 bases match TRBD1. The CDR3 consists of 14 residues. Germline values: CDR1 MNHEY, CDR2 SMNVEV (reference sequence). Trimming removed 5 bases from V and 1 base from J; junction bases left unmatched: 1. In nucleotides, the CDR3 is TGTGCCAGCAGTGACAGGGGGCGGAACACTGAAGCTTTCTTT. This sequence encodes CASSDRGRNTEAFF.

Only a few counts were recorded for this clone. CDR3 in DNA: TGTGCCACTGGGTGGAACAGGAGGGACACTGAAGCTTTCTTT. Translating it yields CATGWNRRDTEAFF. The chain recombines TRBV7-6 with TRBJ1-1; D perhaps matches TRBD1 (5 bases). Per germline, CDR1 SGHVS and CDR2 FNYEAQ. Trimming took off 10 bases at V and 3 bases at J, with 18 bases between the two ends. The CDR3 sequence is 14 residues long.

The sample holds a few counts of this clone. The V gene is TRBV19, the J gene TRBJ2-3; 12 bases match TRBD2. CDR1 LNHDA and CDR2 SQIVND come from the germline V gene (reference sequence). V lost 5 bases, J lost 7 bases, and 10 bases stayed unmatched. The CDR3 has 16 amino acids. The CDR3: CASSETSGGKGHTQYF. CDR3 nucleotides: TGTGCCAGTAGTGAGACTAGCGGGGGAAAGGGGCATACGCAGTATTTT.

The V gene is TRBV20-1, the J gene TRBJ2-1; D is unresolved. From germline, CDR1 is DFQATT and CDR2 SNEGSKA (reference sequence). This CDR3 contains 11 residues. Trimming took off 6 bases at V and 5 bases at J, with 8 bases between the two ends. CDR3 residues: CSARPDNEQFF. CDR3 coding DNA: TGCAGTGCGCGACCCGACAATGAGCAGTTCTTC.

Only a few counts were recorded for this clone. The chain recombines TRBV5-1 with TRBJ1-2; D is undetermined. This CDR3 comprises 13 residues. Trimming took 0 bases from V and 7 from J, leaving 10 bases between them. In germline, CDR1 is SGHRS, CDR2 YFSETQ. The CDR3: CASSLERIGGYTF. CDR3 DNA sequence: TGCGCCAGCAGCTTGGAAAGGATTGGTGGCTACACCTTC.

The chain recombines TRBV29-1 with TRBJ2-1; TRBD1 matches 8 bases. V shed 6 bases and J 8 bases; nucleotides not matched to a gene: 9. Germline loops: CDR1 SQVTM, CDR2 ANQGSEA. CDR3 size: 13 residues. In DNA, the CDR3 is TGCAGCGTGCCTGGACAGGGTCCGCATGAGCAGTTCTTC. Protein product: CSVPGQGPHEQFF.

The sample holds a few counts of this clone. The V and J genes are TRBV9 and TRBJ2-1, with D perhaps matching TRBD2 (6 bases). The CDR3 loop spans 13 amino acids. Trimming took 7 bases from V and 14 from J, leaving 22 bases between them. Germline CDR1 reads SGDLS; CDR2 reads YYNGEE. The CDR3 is CASARGGGAGEFF. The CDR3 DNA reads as TGTGCCAGCGCACGAGGCGGCGGGGCCGGGGAGTTCTTC.

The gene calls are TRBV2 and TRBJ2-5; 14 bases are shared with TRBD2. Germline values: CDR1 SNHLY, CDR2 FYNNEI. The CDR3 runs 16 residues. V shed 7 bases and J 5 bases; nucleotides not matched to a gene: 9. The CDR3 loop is CASNRLAGGPIETQYF. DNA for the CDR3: TGTGCCAGCAATCGACTAGCGGGGGGGCCCATCGAGACCCAGTACTTC.